One and the same sample provided the 3 T cell receptor beta chains below, sequenced in a study of T cell changes during pregnancy in multiple sclerosis. Produced via immunoSEQ multiplex PCR; TCRdb's table is partial and in-frame only. This table holds approximately 80,000 clones, about 94% found once. Sequencing was performed on peripheral blood, taken in the second trimester of pregnancy. These receptors were collected from a female donor in good health, enrolled as a control in a pregnancy study.

The chain has TRBV5-1 and TRBJ2-1; TRBD1 matches 8 bases. V dropped 1 base and J dropped 5; count of bases not matched to a gene: 8. Germline V gene data show CDR1 as SGHRS and CDR2 as YFSETQ. CDR3 length: 16 amino acids. This CDR3 is CASSLSGQGGNNEQFF. The DNA of the CDR3 is TGCGCCAGCAGCTTGTCCGGACAGGGAGGAAACAATGAGCAGTTCTTC.

The chain joins TRBV6-5 to TRBJ1-5; D may be TRBD1 (5 bases). Trimming removed 5 bases from V and 5 bases from J, with 10 bases in between. Germline CDR1 is MNHEY and CDR2 is SVGAGI. The CDR3 is made up of 13 amino acids. CDR3: CASSAEQDQPQHF. The CDR3 coding sequence is TGTGCCAGCAGTGCGGAACAGGATCAGCCCCAGCATTTT.

The chain uses TRBV5-1 and TRBJ2-5, with TRBD2 identical over 10 bases. The CDR3 consists of 16 residues. The J segment lost 3 bases and the V segment lost 0 bases, leaving 5 bases of the junction unmatched. CDR1 SGHRS and CDR2 YFSETQ come from the germline V gene. The CDR3 DNA sequence: TGCGCCAGCAGCTTGGCCTCTAGCGGGAGCAAAGAGACCCAGTACTTC. It yields the protein CASSLASSGSKETQYF.